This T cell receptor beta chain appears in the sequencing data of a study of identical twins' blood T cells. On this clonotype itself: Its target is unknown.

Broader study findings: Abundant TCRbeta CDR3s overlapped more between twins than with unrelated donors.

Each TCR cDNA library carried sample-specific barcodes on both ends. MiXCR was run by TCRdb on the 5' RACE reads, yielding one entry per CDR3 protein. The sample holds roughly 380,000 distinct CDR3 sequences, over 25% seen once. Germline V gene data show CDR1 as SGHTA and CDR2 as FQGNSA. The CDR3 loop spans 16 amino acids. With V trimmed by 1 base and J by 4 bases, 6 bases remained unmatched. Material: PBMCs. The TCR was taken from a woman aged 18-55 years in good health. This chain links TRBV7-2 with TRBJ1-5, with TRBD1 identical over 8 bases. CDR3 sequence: CASSLVTTGANQPQHF. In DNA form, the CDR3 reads TGTGCCAGCAGCTTAGTAACGACAGGGGCTAATCAGCCCCAGCATTTT.